This T cell receptor beta chain emerged from a study of T-cell reconstitution after alpha-beta-depleted transplantation in children. Study conclusions and caveats: A year post-transplant, T-cell counts and diversity derived mostly from newly produced T cells. For some patients, TCRbeta diversity was high at day 60 because of recipient T cells and thymic progenitors that survived. In patients about two months after transplant, alpha-beta T cells reportedly arose from several hundred expanded graft clones.

V was clipped by 2 bases and J by 3 bases, with 3 bases between them. CDR3 length: 12 residues. In germline, CDR1 is SGHTA, CDR2 FQGNSA. This clonotype was seen more than once but under ten times. Antigen unknown. A much larger clone sits a single nucleotide away, making a read error possible. Researchers prepared the TCRbeta library using unique molecular identifiers, the study reports. TCRdb independently ran MiXCR on the PCR reads; one entry per CDR3 protein. The sample has some 100,000 distinct CDR3 sequences; around 15% are singletons. The sample in question was PBMCs, mostly from graft donor cells, obtained 180 days after TCRalphabeta/CD19-depleted stem cell transplant. The chain carries TRBV7-2 and TRBJ2-3, with unresolved D. This clonotype was sampled from a male patient between 2 and 10 years old who had a stem cell transplant for acute lymphoblastic leukemia, so the T cells may come from the graft donor. As DNA, the CDR3 is TGTGCCAGCAGCTTATTTACAGATACGCAGTATTTT. Translated: CASSLFTDTQYF.